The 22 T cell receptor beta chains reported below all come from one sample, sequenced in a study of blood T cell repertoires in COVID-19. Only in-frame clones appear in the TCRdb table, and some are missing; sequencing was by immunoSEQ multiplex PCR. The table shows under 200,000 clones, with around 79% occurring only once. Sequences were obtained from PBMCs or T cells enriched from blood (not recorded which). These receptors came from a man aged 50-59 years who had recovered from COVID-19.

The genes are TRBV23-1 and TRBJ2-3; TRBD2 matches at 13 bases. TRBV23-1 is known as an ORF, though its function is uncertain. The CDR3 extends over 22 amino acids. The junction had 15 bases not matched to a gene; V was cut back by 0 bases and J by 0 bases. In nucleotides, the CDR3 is TGCGCCAGCAGTCAATCCAATTCGGGACTAGCGGGATGTGGTACCAGCACAGATACGCAGTATTTT. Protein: CASSQSNSGLAGCGTSTDTQYF.

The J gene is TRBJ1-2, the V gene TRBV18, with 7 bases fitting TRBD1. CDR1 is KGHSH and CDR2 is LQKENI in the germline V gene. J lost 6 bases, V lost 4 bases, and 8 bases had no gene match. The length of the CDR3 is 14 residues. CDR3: CASSQRGREDGYTF. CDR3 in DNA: TGTGCCAGCTCACAGAGGGGGCGCGAGGATGGCTACACCTTC.

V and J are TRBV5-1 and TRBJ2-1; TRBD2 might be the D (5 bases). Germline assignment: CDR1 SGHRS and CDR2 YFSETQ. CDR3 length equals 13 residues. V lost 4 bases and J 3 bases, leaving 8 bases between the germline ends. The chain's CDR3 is CASSPGFYNEQFF. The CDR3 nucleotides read TGCGCCAGCAGCCCGGGGTTCTACAATGAGCAGTTCTTC.

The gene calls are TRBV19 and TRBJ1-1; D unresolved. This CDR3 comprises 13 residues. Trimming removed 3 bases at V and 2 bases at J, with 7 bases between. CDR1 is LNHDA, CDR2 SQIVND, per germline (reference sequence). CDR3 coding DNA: TGTGCCAGTAGTATTCACATTAACACTGAAGCTTTCTTT. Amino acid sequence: CASSIHINTEAFF. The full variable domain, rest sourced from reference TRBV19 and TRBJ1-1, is DGGITQSPKYLFRKEGQNVTLSCEQNLNHDAMYWYRQDPGQGLRLIYYSQIVNDFQKGDIAEGYSVSREKKESFPLTVTSAQKNPTAFYLCASSIHINTEAFFGQGTRLTVV.

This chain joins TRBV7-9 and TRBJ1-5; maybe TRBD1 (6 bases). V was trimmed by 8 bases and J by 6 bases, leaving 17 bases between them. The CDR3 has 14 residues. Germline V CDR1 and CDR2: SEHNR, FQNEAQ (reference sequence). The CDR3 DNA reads TGTGCCAGCCAGGGGTCACAGGGCGGTCAGCCCCAGCATTTT. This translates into CASQGSQGGQPQHF.

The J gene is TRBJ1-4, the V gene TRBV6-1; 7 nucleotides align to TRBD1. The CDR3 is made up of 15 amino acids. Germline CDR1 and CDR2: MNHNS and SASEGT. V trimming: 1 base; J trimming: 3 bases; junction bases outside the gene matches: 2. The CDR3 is CASSEEGQPNEKLFF. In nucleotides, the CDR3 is TGTGCCAGCAGTGAAGAGGGACAGCCTAATGAAAAACTGTTTTTT.

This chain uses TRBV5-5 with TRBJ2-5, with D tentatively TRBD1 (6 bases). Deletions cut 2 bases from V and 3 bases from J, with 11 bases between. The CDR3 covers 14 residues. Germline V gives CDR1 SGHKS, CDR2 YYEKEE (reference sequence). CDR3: CASSFVGAEETQYF. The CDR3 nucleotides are TGTGCCAGCAGCTTCGTGGGGGCCGAAGAGACCCAGTACTTC.

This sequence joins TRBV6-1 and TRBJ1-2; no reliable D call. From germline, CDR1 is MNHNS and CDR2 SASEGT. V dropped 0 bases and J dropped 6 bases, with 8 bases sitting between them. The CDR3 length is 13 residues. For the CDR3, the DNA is TGTGCCAGCAGTGAAGCGGTGGCCGATGGCTACACCTTC. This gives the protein CASSEAVADGYTF.

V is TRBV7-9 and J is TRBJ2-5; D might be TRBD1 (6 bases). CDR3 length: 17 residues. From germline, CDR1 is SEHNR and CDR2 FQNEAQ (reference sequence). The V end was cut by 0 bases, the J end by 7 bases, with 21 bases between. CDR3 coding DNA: TGTGCCAGCAGCTTAGCCTCCAGGGGCCTCGATATTTGGACCCAGTACTTC. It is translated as CASSLASRGLDIWTQYF.

CDR3 DNA: TGCGCCAGCAGCTTGGAGCGAGGATGGGAGACCCAGTACTTC. Encoded protein: CASSLERGWETQYF. This chain uses TRBV5-1 with TRBJ2-5; D remains ambiguous. The CDR3 is 14 amino acids. Looked up from germline, CDR1 is SGHRS and CDR2 is YFSETQ. V lost 0 bases to trimming and J lost 5 bases, with 11 bases between them.

CDR3 coding DNA: TGTGCCAGCAGACCCCTAGCGGGGGTTCAGGATACGCAGTATTTT. Translated: CASRPLAGVQDTQYF. The chain joins TRBV7-2 to TRBJ2-3; TRBD2 agrees at 10 bases. This CDR3 is built from 15 residues. V lost 6 bases to trimming and J lost 6 bases; unmatched junction nucleotides: 9. Germline CDR1 SGHTA, CDR2 FQGNSA. Full variable domain (missing parts from reference TRBV7-2 and TRBJ2-3): GAGVSQSPSNKVTEKGKDVELRCDPISGHTALYWYRQSLGQGLEFLIYFQGNSAPDKSGLPSDRFSAERTGGSVSTLTIQRTQQEDSAVYLCASRPLAGVQDTQYFGPGTRLTVL.

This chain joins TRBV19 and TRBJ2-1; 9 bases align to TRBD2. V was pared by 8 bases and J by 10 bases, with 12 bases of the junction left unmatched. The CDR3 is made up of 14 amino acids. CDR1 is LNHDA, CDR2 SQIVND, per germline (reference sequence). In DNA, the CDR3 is TGTGCCAGTGGAGAAGCGGGAGGAACATGGGAGCAGTTCTTC. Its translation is CASGEAGGTWEQFF.

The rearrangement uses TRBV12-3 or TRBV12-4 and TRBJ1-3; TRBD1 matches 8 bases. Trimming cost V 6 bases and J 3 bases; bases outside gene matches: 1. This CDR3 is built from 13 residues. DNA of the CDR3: TGTGCCAGCAGGGACAGGGTTGGAAACACCATATATTTT. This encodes CASRDRVGNTIYF.

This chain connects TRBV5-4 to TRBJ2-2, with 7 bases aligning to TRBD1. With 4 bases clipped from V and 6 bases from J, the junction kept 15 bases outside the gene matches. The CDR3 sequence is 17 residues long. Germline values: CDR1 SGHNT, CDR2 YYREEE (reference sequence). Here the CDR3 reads CASSPRGSGVIAGELFF. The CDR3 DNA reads TGTGCCAGCAGCCCCAGGGGGAGCGGAGTTATCGCCGGGGAGCTGTTTTTT.

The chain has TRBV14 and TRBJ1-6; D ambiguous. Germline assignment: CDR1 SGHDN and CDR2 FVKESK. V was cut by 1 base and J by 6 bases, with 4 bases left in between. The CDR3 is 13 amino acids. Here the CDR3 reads CASSQVSNSPLHF. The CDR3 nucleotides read TGTGCCAGCAGCCAAGTTAGTAATTCACCCCTCCACTTT.

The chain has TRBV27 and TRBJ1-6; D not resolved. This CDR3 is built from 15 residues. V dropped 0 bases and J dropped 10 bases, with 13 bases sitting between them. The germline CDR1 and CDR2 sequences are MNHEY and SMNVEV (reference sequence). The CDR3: CASSLSGSFDSPLHF. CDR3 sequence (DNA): TGTGCCAGCAGTTTATCAGGGAGTTTTGACTCACCCCTCCACTTT.

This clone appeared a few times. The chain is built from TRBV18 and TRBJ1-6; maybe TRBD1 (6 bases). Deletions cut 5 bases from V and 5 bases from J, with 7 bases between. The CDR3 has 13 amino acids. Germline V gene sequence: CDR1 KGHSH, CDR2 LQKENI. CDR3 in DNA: TGTGCCAGCTCATGGGACAATAATTCACCCCTCCACTTT. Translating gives CASSWDNNSPLHF.

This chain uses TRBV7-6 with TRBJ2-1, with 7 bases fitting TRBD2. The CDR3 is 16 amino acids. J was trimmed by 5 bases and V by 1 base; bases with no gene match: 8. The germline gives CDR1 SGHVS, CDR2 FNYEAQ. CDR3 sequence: CASSLGAGATHNEQFF. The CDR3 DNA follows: TGTGCCAGCAGCTTAGGGGCGGGAGCAACCCACAATGAGCAGTTCTTC.

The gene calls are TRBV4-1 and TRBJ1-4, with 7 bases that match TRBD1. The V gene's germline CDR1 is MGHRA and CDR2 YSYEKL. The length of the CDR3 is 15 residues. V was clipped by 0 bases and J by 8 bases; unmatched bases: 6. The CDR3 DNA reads TGCGCCAGCAGCCAAGATGACAGGGCTTTAGAAAAACTGTTTTTT. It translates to CASSQDDRALEKLFF.

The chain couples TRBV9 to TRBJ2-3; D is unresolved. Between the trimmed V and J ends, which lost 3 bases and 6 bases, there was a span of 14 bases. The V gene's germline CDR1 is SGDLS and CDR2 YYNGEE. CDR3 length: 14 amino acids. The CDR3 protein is CASSALLPGDTQYF. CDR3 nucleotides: TGTGCCAGCAGCGCACTTTTACCCGGGGATACGCAGTATTTT.

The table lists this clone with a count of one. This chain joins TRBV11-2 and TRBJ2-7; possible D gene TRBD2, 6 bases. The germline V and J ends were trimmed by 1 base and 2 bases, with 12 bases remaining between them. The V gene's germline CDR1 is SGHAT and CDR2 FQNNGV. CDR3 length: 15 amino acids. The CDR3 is CASSLVGGVTYEQYF. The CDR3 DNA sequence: TGTGCCAGCAGCTTAGTGGGCGGGGTTACCTACGAGCAGTACTTC.

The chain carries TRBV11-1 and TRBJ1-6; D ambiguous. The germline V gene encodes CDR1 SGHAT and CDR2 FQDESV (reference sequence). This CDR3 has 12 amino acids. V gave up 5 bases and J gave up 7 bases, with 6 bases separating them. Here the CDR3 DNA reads TGTGCCAGCAGCCACGGGAATTCACCCCTCCACTTT. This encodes CASSHGNSPLHF.